This entry features one T cell receptor beta chain sequence. The data are from a study of blood T cell repertoires in COVID-19. As for the study in general: Material from acute and convalescent COVID-19 was sourced from the United States, Italy and Spain. T cells, B-cell-depleted T cells, or PBMCs provided the cDNA or gDNA that served as material.

Germline assignment: CDR1 SGHAT and CDR2 FQNNGV. The CDR3 consists of 15 residues. V dropped 5 bases and J dropped 2; count of bases not matched to a gene: 5. In the source study's methods: Reference gene primer amplification in the assay estimated nucleated cell counts. Clones were read by immunoSEQ multiplex PCR, and TCRdb kept only the in-frame ones, dropping some. Clone size and the V and J calls come from that table; the DNA yielded D and trimming. The sample yields approximately 12,000 clones, 88% seen once. The gene calls are TRBV11-2 and TRBJ2-1; 8 bases are shared with TRBD2. The sequenced sample was peripheral blood. The source is a human donor in a cohort sampled during active COVID-19. This chain's CDR3 is CASSTTSGTYNEQFF. The CDR3 coding sequence is TGTGCCAGCAGCACCACTAGCGGAACCTACAATGAGCAGTTCTTC.